This T cell receptor (beta chain) comes out of a study of metastatic and nonmetastatic thyroid tumors. Study as a whole: The study looked at repertoires side by side in blood and in tumor or nodule tissue from malignant and benign thyroid patients. General study results and limits: Relative to benign nodules, malignant thyroid tumors were reportedly characterized by significantly elevated TCR beta diversity in blood and tumor.

On this clone itself: Antigen specificity is unknown.

Every patient was untreated before thyroid surgery. With MiXCR, TCRdb called clones anew from the PCR reads. The sample shows more than 40,000 clones, 24% of them seen only once. This clonotype was sampled from a female donor with papillary thyroid cancer or a benign thyroid nodule (not recorded which). Some clones in this sample may be carry-over from other donors' samples. Sequencing input: tumor tissue.

The CDR3 sequence is CASSDYPSSNTEAFF. The DNA for the CDR3 is TGTGCCAGCAGCGACTACCCTTCCTCCAACACTGAAGCTTTCTTT. The chain couples TRBV7-2 to TRBJ1-1; no clear D. The germline gives CDR1 SGHTA, CDR2 FQGNSA. V was clipped by 5 bases and J by 2 bases, with 15 bases between them. This CDR3 spans 15 amino acids.